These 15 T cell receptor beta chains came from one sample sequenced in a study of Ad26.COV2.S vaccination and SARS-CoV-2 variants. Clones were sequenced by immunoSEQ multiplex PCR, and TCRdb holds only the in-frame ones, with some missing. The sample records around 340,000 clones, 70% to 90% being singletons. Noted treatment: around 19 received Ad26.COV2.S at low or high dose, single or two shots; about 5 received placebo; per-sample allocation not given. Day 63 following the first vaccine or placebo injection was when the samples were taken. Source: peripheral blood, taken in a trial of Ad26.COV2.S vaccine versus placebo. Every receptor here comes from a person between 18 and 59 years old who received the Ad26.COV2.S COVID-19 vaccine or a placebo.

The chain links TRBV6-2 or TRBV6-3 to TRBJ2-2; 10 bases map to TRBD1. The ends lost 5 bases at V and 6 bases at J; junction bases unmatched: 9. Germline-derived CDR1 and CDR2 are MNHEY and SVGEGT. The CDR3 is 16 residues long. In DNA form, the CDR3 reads TGTGCCAGCAGTCCAGTCCCGGGACAGGGGCCCGGGGAGCTGTTTTTT. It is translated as CASSPVPGQGPGELFF.

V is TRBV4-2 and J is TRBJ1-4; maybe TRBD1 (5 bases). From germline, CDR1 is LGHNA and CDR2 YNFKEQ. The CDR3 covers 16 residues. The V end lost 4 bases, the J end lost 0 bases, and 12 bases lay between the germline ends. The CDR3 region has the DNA TGTGCCAGCAGCCCTCTCGGGGCCACAACTAATGAAAAACTGTTTTTT. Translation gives CASSPLGATTNEKLFF.

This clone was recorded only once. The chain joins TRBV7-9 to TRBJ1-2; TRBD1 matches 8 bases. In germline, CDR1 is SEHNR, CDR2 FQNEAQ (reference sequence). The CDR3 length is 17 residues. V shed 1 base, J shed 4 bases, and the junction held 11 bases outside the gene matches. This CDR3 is CASSLEQGAGVGYGYTF. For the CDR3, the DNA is TGTGCCAGCAGCTTAGAGCAGGGGGCAGGTGTGGGCTATGGCTACACCTTC.

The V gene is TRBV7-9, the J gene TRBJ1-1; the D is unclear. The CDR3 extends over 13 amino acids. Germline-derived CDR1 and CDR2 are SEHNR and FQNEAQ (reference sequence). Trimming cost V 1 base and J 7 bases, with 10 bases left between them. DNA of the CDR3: TGTGCCAGCAGCTTAGGTCTTCGGGTTGAAGCTTTCTTT. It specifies CASSLGLRVEAFF. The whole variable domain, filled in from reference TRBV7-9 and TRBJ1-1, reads DTGVSQNPRHKITKRGQNVTFRCDPISEHNRLYWYRQTLGQGPEFLTYFQNEAQLEKSRLLSDRFSAERPKGSFSTLEIQRTEQGDSAMYLCASSLGLRVEAFFGQGTRLTVV.

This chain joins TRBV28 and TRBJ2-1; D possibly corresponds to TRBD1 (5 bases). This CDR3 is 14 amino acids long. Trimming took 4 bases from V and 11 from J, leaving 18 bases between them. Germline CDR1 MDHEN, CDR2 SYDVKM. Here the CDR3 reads CASSSQDTPPQQFF. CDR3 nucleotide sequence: TGTGCCAGCAGTTCCCAGGACACCCCCCCCCAGCAGTTCTTC. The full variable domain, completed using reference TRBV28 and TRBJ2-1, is DVKVTQSSRYLVKRTGEKVFLECVQDMDHENMFWYRQDPGLGLRLIYFSYDVKMKEKGDIPEGYSVSREKKERFSLILESASTNQTSMYLCASSSQDTPPQQFFGPGTRLTVL.

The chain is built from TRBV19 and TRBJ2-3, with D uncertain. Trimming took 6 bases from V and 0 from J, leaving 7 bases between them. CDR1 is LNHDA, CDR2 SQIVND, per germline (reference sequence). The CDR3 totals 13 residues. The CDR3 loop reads CASRQTSTDTQYF. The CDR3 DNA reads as TGTGCCAGTAGGCAGACTAGCACAGATACGCAGTATTTT.

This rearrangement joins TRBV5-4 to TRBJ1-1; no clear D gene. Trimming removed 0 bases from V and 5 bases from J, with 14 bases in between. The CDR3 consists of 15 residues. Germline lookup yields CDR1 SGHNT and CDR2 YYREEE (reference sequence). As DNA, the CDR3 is TGTGCCAGCAGCTTGGCCCATCAAGGGTGGACTGAAGCTTTCTTT. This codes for CASSLAHQGWTEAFF.

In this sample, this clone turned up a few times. This CDR3 is CASAESGEKLFF. For the CDR3, the DNA is TGTGCCAGCGCGGAGAGCGGGGAAAAACTGTTTTTT. J is TRBJ1-4 and V is TRBV7-9; D ambiguous. Germline-derived CDR1 and CDR2 are SEHNR and FQNEAQ (reference sequence). V was clipped by 8 bases and J by 8 bases, with 12 bases between them. The CDR3 contains 12 residues.

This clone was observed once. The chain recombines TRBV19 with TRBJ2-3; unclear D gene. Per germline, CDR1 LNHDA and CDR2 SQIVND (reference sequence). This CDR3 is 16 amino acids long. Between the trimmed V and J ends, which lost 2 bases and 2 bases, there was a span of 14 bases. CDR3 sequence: CASSILGFYSTDTQYF. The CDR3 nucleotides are TGTGCCAGTAGTATACTTGGCTTTTACTCCACAGATACGCAGTATTTT.

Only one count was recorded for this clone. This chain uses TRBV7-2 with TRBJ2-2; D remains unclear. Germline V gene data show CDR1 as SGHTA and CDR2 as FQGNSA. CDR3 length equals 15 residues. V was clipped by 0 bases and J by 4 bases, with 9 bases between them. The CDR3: CASSLAWAATGELFF. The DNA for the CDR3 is TGTGCCAGCAGCTTAGCTTGGGCAGCCACCGGGGAGCTGTTTTTT.

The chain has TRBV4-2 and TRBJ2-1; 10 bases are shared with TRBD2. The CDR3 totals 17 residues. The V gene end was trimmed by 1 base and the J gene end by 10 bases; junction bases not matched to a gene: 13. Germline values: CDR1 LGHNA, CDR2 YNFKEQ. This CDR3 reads CASSQGDDTSGRGEQFF. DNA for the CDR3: TGTGCCAGCAGCCAAGGGGATGATACCAGCGGGAGGGGAGAGCAGTTCTTC.

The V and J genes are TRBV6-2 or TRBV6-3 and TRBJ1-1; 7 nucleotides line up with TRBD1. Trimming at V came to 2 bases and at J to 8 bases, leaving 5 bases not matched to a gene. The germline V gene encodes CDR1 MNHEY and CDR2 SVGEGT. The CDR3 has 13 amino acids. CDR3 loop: CASSYQTGIEAFF. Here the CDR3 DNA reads TGTGCCAGCAGTTACCAGACAGGGATCGAAGCTTTCTTT.

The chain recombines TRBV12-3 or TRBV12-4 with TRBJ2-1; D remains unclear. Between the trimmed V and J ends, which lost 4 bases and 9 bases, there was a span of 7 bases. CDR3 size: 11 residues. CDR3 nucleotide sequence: TGTGCCAGCAGTTCAACTCTTGAGCAGTTCTTC. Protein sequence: CASSSTLEQFF.

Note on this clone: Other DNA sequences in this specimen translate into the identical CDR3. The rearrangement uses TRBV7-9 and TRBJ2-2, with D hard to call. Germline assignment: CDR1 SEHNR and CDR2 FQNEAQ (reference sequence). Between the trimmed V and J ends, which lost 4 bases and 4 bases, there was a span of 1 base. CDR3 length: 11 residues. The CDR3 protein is CASSSTGELFF. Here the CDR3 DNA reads TGTGCCAGCAGCTCCACCGGGGAGCTGTTTTTT.

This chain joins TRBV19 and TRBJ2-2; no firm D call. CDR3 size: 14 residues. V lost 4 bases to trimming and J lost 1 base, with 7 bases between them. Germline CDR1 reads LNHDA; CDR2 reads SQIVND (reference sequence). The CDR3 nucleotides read TGTGCCAGTAGTAGGGCCAGGAACACCGGGGAGCTGTTTTTT. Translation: CASSRARNTGELFF.